Below, one T cell receptor beta chain is given with its context. No antigen is known for it. The method was immunoSEQ multiplex PCR; TCRdb's version includes in-frame clones alone and lacks a portion of them. The repertoire consists of 110,000 to 150,000 clones, with about nine tenths occurring once and the leading ten covering roughly 3.5%. The record originates from a study of T cell responses to AZD1222 COVID-19 vaccine. The CDR3 spans 13 residues. The germline CDR1 and CDR2 sequences are LNHDA and SQIVND (reference sequence). J lost 6 bases, V lost 7 bases, and 7 bases had no gene match. Regarding the study as a whole: Recipients of AZD1222 seropositive at baseline numbered only five or six. Scientists sampled the repertoires only once the peak T cell response had passed.

Samples with a second dose at about 4 or about 12 weeks were pooled together. This TCR came from an adult who received the AZD1222 COVID-19 vaccine. Sequencing used peripheral blood, obtained 28 days after the second AZD1222 dose. The V and J genes are TRBV19 and TRBJ1-1; 8 bases are a match to TRBD1. In DNA, the CDR3 is TGTGCCAGTATGGCAGGGGGCGACGCTGAAGCTTTCTTT. Amino acid sequence: CASMAGGDAEAFF.